A selection of T cell receptor beta chains follows, all from one sample in a study of blood T cells in healthy people across ages. TCRdb re-derived calls from the 5' RACE reads in MiXCR, one entry per CDR3 protein. The sample lists 750,000 to 950,000 distinct CDR3 sequences, 40% to 65% seen once, with approximately 40% in the top ten. Sample: blood. These receptors were taken from a man aged 80 or over in good health. Both conserved end residues are part of each CDR3. D genes are given only for firm matches. Some rows have no size entry. The others give once, few or many, or a class for an expanded clone.

TRBV20-1	NA	NA	13	TRBJ2-7	CSALTPGKHEQYF	TGCAGTGCTCTCACCCCGGGGAAACACGAGCAGTACTTC
TRBV10-3	NA	NA	14	TRBJ2-7	CAISDEKDSYEQYF	TGTGCCATCAGTGATGAGAAGGATTCCTACGAGCAGTACTTC
TRBV7-6	TRBD2	few	15	TRBJ2-7	CASSALNSGIHEQYF	TGTGCCAGCAGCGCCCTAAATAGCGGGATCCACGAGCAGTACTTC
TRBV28	TRBD2	NA	19	TRBJ2-1	CASSLRGLAGPSRNNEQFF	TGTGCCAGCAGTTTACGGGGACTAGCGGGGCCCTCGAGGAACAATGAGCAGTTCTTC
TRBV12-3/TRBV12-4	TRBD1	few	13	TRBJ1-1	CASSGTGYTEAFF	TGTGCCAGCAGCGGGACAGGGTACACTGAAGCTTTCTTT
TRBV11-1	TRBD1	few	17	TRBJ2-4	CASSLPGTALAKNIQYF	TGTGCCAGCAGCTTACCAGGGACAGCCCTAGCCAAAAACATTCAGTACTTC
TRBV6-1	NA	NA	11	TRBJ2-1	CASKDRNEQFF	TGTGCCAGCAAAGACAGGAATGAGCAGTTCTTC
TRBV5-5	TRBD2	NA	17	TRBJ2-3	CAGRKGPGLALTDTQYF	TGTGCCGGCCGGAAGGGACCGGGACTAGCGCTCACAGATACGCAGTATTTT
TRBV3-1	NA	NA	16	TRBJ2-5	CATTQGPHNFQETQYF	TGTGCCACTACCCAGGGTCCCCACAACTTCCAAGAGACCCAGTACTTC
TRBV28	NA	few	16	TRBJ1-6	CASSVSGITYNSPLHF	TGTGCCAGCTCGGTTTCGGGGATCACCTATAATTCACCCCTCCACTTT
TRBV6-1	NA	NA	15	TRBJ2-1	CASAAGVGSYNEQFF	TGTGCCAGCGCCGCAGGGGTTGGGTCCTACAATGAGCAGTTCTTC
TRBV5-1	NA	NA	17	TRBJ2-1	CASSWNPGVSSYNEQFF	TGCGCCAGCAGCTGGAATCCAGGGGTAAGCTCCTACAATGAGCAGTTCTTC
TRBV11-1	NA	few	15	TRBJ2-5	CASSRGAQGQETQYF	TGTGCCAGCAGCAGGGGGGCACAGGGCCAAGAGACCCAGTACTTC
TRBV20-1	NA	NA	15	TRBJ2-4	CSAENLDEFKNIQYF	TGCAGTGCTGAGAATCTGGACGAATTCAAAAACATTCAGTACTTC
TRBV12-3/TRBV12-4	NA	NA	15	TRBJ2-3	CASTRSRAGTDTQYF	TGTGCCAGCACCCGAAGCCGAGCGGGCACAGATACGCAGTATTTT
TRBV12-3/TRBV12-4	TRBD1	NA	15	TRBJ2-7	CASSIDRGQTDEQYF	TGTGCCAGCAGCATCGACAGGGGGCAAACCGACGAGCAGTACTTC
TRBV5-5	NA	NA	15	TRBJ1-5	CASSPERGVNQPQHF	TGTGCCAGCAGCCCCGAGAGGGGGGTCAATCAGCCCCAGCATTTT
TRBV28	NA	few	13	TRBJ2-3	CAILSYGTDTQYF	TGTGCCATCCTCTCTTACGGCACAGATACGCAGTATTTT
TRBV12-3/TRBV12-4	NA	NA	13	TRBJ2-7	CASTLGGGYEQYF	TGTGCCAGCACTCTGGGAGGGGGCTACGAGCAGTACTTC
TRBV25-1	NA	once	14	TRBJ1-2	CASSEYLGVRGYTF	TGTGCCAGCAGTGAATACCTGGGGGTCCGCGGCTACACCTTC
TRBV20-1	NA	few	14	TRBJ2-1	CSARDVQAVNEQFF	TGCAGTGCTAGAGATGTCCAAGCGGTAAATGAGCAGTTCTTC
TRBV6-2/TRBV6-3	TRBD1	NA	13	TRBJ2-7	CATETGGAYEQYF	TGTGCCACCGAGACAGGGGGGGCCTACGAGCAGTACTTC
TRBV9	TRBD1	NA	15	TRBJ1-5	CASSRGGTGLQPQHF	TGTGCCAGCAGCCGGGGGGGGACAGGGCTTCAGCCCCAGCATTTT
TRBV7-9	NA	NA	13	TRBJ1-2	CASSEGTDYGYTF	TGTGCCAGCAGTGAAGGCACAGACTATGGCTACACCTTC
TRBV18	NA	NA	13	TRBJ2-7	CASSPAGLSEQYF	TGTGCCAGCTCACCAGCGGGGCTGAGCGAGCAGTACTTC
TRBV3-1	TRBD1	once	17	TRBJ2-1	CASSQPWDRESYNEQFF	TGTGCCAGCAGCCAACCTTGGGACAGGGAGTCCTACAATGAGCAGTTCTTC
TRBV6-2/TRBV6-3	NA	few	14	TRBJ1-5	CASSYGQYNQPQHF	TGTGCCAGCAGTTACGGGCAGTATAATCAGCCCCAGCATTTT
TRBV24-1	NA	NA	15	TRBJ1-5	CATSDSGQPNRPQHF	TGTGCCACCAGTGATTCTGGACAGCCTAATCGGCCCCAGCATTTT
TRBV21-1	NA	few	14	TRBJ1-2	CAIDPGTGTYGYTF	TGTGCCATAGACCCCGGGACAGGCACCTATGGCTACACCTTC
TRBV15	NA	NA	14	TRBJ1-2	CATSRSQGHYGYTF	TGTGCCACCAGCAGATCGCAAGGTCACTATGGCTACACCTTC
TRBV6-1	NA	NA	12	TRBJ1-5	CASSEIFQPQHF	TGTGCCAGCAGTGAAATCTTCCAGCCCCAGCATTTT
TRBV3-1	TRBD2	NA	17	TRBJ2-1	CASSQGPGLAVRNEQFF	TGTGCCAGCAGCCAAGGCCCCGGACTAGCGGTCCGCAATGAGCAGTTCTTC
TRBV20-1	NA	NA	16	TRBJ2-6	CSAREPRVSGANVLTF	TGCAGTGCTAGAGAGCCCAGGGTCTCTGGGGCCAACGTCCTGACTTTC
TRBV12-3/TRBV12-4	TRBD1	NA	18	TRBJ2-5	CASILRQGSTPYQETQYF	TGTGCCAGCATCCTCAGACAGGGCTCTACTCCGTACCAAGAGACCCAGTACTTC
TRBV2	NA	NA	12	TRBJ2-3	CASSTDNRYAYF	TGTGCCAGCAGCACGGACAACAGATACGCGTATTTT
TRBV9	NA	NA	14	TRBJ1-2	CASSVELDNYGYTF	TGTGCCAGCAGCGTAGAATTGGACAACTATGGCTACACCTTC
TRBV10-2	TRBD2	NA	16	TRBJ2-7	CASTSSGRNGSYEQYF	TGCGCCAGCACCAGTAGCGGGAGGAACGGATCCTACGAGCAGTACTTC
TRBV7-2	TRBD1	NA	15	TRBJ2-7	CASSSRTGGPYEQYF	TGTGCCAGCAGCTCCCGGACAGGGGGGCCCTACGAGCAGTACTTC
TRBV2	NA	few	15	TRBJ1-1	CASTLSGTPNTEAFF	TGTGCCAGCACCCTGTCTGGGACACCCAACACTGAAGCTTTCTTT
TRBV3-1	NA	NA	16	TRBJ1-3	CASSPDRLSFGNTIYF	TGTGCCAGCAGCCCAGACAGGTTGAGTTTCGGAAACACCATATATTTT
TRBV28	NA	NA	15	TRBJ2-4	CASSSRLGLVNIQYF	TGTGCCAGCAGTTCCCGGCTGGGGTTGGTGAACATTCAGTACTTC
TRBV24-1	NA	NA	13	TRBJ2-3	CATSASGPRYAYF	TGTGCCACCAGTGCGTCCGGACCCAGATACGCGTATTTT
TRBV29-1	TRBD1	NA	12	TRBJ1-4	CSVKQGNEKLFF	TGCAGCGTCAAACAGGGGAATGAAAAACTGTTTTTT
TRBV24-1	NA	NA	14	TRBJ2-3	CATSDPDYSDTQYF	TGTGCCACCAGTGATCCCGACTACTCAGATACGCAGTATTTT
TRBV20-1	TRBD1	NA	15	TRBJ1-5	CSAKPGQAGNQPQHF	TGCAGTGCTAAACCCGGACAGGCGGGCAATCAGCCCCAGCATTTT
TRBV18	NA	NA	17	TRBJ2-6	CASSPRGGPWGANVLTF	TGTGCCAGCTCACCCCGCGGAGGGCCATGGGGAGCCAACGTCCTGACTTTC
TRBV11-2	NA	NA	12	TRBJ2-3	CASSLYTRYAYF	TGTGCCAGCAGCTTATATACCAGATACGCGTATTTT
TRBV14	TRBD1	NA	16	TRBJ2-1	CASSLRDRATQETQFF	TGTGCCAGCAGCCTCCGGGACAGGGCTACTCAAGAGACCCAGTTCTTC
TRBV7-8	TRBD2	NA	14	TRBJ2-7	CASSLAPRGDEQYF	TGTGCCAGCAGCTTAGCGCCTCGGGGGGACGAGCAGTACTTC
TRBV5-6	NA	NA	13	TRBJ2-1	CASSVTGPYEQFF	TGTGCCAGCAGCGTAACGGGACCCTACGAGCAGTTCTTC
TRBV20-1	TRBD2	NA	17	TRBJ2-1	CSAISIDLAGGANEQFF	TGCAGTGCTATATCTATTGACCTAGCGGGAGGGGCCAATGAGCAGTTCTTC
TRBV5-5	NA	NA	14	TRBJ1-1	CASTLTSMNTEAFF	TGTGCCAGCACCCTGACAAGCATGAACACTGAAGCTTTCTTT
TRBV6-5	TRBD1	NA	15	TRBJ1-1	CASRRSGTGSTEAFF	TGTGCCAGCAGACGGTCCGGGACAGGATCCACTGAAGCTTTCTTT
TRBV20-1	NA	NA	16	TRBJ1-6	CSAPNRFGPDNSPLHF	TGCAGTGCCCCGAACCGATTCGGACCCGATAATTCACCCCTCCACTTT
TRBV10-3	NA	NA	15	TRBJ2-5	CAISDARVGGETQYF	TGTGCCATCAGTGATGCGAGGGTCGGCGGGGAGACCCAGTACTTC
TRBV20-1	TRBD2	NA	14	TRBJ2-7	CSAREGGRAFEQYF	TGCAGTGCTAGAGAGGGCGGGAGGGCCTTCGAGCAGTACTTC
TRBV25-1	NA	NA	14	TRBJ2-1	CASSEYIESGEQFF	TGTGCCAGCAGTGAATATATTGAGAGCGGTGAGCAGTTCTTC
TRBV10-3	TRBD2	NA	14	TRBJ2-7	CAISGASGSFEQYF	TGTGCCATCAGTGGGGCTAGCGGGAGTTTCGAGCAGTACTTC
TRBV12-3/TRBV12-4	NA	few	15	TRBJ1-2	CASSLGQGDNYGYTF	TGTGCCAGCAGTTTAGGGCAGGGAGATAACTATGGCTACACCTTC
TRBV2	TRBD2	once	21	TRBJ2-1	CASRHILQGPGLAGAYNEQFF	TGTGCCAGCAGACATATCCTTCAGGGTCCTGGACTAGCGGGAGCCTACAATGAGCAGTTCTTC